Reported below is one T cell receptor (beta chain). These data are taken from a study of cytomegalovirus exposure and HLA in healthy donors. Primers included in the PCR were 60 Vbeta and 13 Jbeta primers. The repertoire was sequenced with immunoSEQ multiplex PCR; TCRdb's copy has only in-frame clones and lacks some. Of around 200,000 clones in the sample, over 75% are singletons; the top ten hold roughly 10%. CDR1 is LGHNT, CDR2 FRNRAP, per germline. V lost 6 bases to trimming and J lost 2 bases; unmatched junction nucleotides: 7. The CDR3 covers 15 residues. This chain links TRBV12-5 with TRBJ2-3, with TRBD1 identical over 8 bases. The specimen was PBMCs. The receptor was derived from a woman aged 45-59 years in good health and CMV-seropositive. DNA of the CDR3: TGTGCTAGTGGGCCAGGGGGCTCTGCCACAGATACGCAGTATTTT. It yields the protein CASGPGGSATDTQYF.